This T cell receptor (beta chain) was identified in a study of T cells in Graves' hyperthyroidism and ophthalmopathy. Out of over 7.5 ml of fresh peripheral blood came the PBMCs. The TCR beta CDR3 regions underwent amplification using RNA transcripts as the source. First-round RT-PCR with HTBI primers amplified the TCR CDR3 region. TCRdb re-called the multiplex PCR reads with MiXCR, one entry per CDR3 protein. The sample holds 250,000 to 300,000 distinct CDR3 sequences, around a fifth seen once. Trimming pared 4 bases from V and 3 bases from J, leaving 12 bases between. Germline lookup yields CDR1 LNHDA and CDR2 SQIVND (reference sequence). The CDR3 has 14 residues.

This chain links TRBV19 with TRBJ1-2; no firm D call. This clonotype originated in a man between 50 and 59 years old with Graves' ophthalmopathy. Sequenced input: blood. CDR3 sequence: CASSTGSVDYGYTF. CDR3 in DNA: TGTGCCAGTAGTACGGGCTCCGTGGACTATGGCTACACCTTC.